This T cell receptor beta chain is from a study of T cells after yellow fever vaccination. A single record per CDR3 protein comes from TCRdb applying MiXCR to the 5' RACE reads. The sample lists 300,000 to 450,000 distinct CDR3 sequences, around 8.1% seen once, with around 17% in the top ten. General study findings and limits: Compared with primary, the secondary response was weaker and peaked at day 5, not 15.

The CDR3 has 16 residues. Germline CDR1 LGHNA, CDR2 YNFKEQ. V dropped 2 bases and J dropped 6; count of bases not matched to a gene: 8. This clonotype occurred a few times. Its antigen is not known. The TCR originated in a man younger than 35 who received the YFV17D yellow fever vaccine. The gene calls are TRBV4-2 and TRBJ2-1; TRBD1 agrees at 9 bases. The specimen was PBMCs, collected roughly 47 days after the first yellow fever vaccination. The CDR3 region has the DNA TGTGCCAGCAGCCAACCAGACAGGGGGGGTCCCAATGAGCAGTTCTTC. Encoded protein: CASSQPDRGGPNEQFF.